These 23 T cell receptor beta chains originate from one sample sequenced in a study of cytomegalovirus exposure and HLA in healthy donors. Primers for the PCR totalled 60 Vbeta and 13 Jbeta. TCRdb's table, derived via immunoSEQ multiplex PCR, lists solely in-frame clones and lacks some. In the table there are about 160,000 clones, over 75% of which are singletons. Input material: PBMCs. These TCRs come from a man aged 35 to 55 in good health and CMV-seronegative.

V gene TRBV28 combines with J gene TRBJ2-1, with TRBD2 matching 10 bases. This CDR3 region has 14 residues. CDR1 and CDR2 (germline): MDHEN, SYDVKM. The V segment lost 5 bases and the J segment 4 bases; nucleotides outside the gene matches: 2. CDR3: CASSLSGGYNEQFF. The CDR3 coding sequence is TGTGCCAGCAGTCTTAGCGGGGGGTACAATGAGCAGTTCTTC.

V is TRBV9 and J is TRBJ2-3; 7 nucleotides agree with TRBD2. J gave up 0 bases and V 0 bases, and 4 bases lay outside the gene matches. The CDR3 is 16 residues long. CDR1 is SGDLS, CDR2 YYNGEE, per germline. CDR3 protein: CASSVGDYSSTDTQYF. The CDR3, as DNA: TGTGCCAGCAGCGTAGGGGACTACTCTAGCACAGATACGCAGTATTTT.

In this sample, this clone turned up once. The CDR3 sequence: CASSTSGGLNTGELFF. CDR3 sequence (DNA): TGTGCCAGCAGCACTAGCGGGGGACTGAACACCGGGGAGCTGTTTTTT. V usage is TRBV7-8 and J usage is TRBJ2-2; TRBD2 aligns across 11 bases. Germline loops: CDR1 SGHVS, CDR2 FQNEAQ. The CDR3 has 16 amino acids. J gave up 1 base and V 5 bases, and 3 bases lay outside the gene matches.

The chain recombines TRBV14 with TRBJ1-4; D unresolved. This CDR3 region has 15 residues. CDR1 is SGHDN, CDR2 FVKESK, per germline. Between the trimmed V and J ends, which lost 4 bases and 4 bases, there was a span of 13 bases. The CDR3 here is CASSLPGSYNEKLFF. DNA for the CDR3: TGTGCCAGCAGCCTCCCCGGGTCCTATAATGAAAAACTGTTTTTT. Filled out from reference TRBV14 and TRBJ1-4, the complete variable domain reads EAGVTQFPSHSVIEKGQTVTLRCDPISGHDNLYWYRRVMGKEIKFLLHFVKESKQDESGMPNNRFLAERTGGTYSTLKVQPAELEDSGVYFCASSLPGSYNEKLFFGSGTQLSVL.

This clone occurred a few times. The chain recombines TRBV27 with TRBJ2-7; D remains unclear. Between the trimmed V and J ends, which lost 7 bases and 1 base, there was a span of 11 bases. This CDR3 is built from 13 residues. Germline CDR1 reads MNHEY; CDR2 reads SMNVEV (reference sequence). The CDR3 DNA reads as TGTGCCAGCAAAAACAGCTATTCCTACGAGCAGTACTTC. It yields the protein CASKNSYSYEQYF.

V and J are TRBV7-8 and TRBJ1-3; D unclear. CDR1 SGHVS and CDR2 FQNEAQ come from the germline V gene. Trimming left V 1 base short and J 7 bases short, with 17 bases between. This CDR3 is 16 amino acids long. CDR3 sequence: CASSLVRRRMVNTIYF. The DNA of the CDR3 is TGTGCCAGCAGCTTAGTTCGCCGCAGAATGGTCAACACCATATATTTT.

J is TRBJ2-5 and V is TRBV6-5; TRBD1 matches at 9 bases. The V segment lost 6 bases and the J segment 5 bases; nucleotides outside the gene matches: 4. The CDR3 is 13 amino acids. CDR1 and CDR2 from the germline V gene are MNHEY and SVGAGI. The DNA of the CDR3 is TGTGCCAGCAGAACAGGGGGCAGGGAGACCCAGTACTTC. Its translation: CASRTGGRETQYF.

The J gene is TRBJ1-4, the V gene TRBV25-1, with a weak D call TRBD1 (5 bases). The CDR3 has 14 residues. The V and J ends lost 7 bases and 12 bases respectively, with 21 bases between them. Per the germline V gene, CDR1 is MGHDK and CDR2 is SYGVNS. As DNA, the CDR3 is TGTGCCAGCACCTTCCGGGAGTCCCTGGGGGAACTGTTTTTT. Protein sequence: CASTFRESLGELFF.

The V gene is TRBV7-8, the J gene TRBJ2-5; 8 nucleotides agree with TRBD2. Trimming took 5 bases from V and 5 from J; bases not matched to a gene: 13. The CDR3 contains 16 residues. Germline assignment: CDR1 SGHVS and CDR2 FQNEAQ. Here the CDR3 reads CASSKASGSQGETQYF. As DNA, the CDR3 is TGTGCCAGCAGCAAAGCTAGCGGGTCCCAGGGGGAGACCCAGTACTTC.

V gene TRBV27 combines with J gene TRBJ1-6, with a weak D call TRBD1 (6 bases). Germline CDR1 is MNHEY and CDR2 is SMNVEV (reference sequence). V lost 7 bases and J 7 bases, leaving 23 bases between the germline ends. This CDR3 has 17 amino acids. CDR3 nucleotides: TGTGCCAGCATCCGAAGGTGGGGGGGGGCAAAAAATTCACCCCTCCACTTT. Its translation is CASIRRWGGAKNSPLHF.

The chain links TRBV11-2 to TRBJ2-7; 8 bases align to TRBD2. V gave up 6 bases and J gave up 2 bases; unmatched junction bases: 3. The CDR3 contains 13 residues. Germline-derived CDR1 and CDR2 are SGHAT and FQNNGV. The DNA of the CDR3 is TGTGCCAGCAGAGCGGGGGCCACCTACGAGCAGTACTTC. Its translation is CASRAGATYEQYF.

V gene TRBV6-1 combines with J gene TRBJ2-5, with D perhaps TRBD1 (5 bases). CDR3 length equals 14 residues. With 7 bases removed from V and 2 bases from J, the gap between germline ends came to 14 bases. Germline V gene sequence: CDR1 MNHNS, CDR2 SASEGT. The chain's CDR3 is CASTQMGPQETQYF. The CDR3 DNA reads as TGTGCCAGCACCCAAATGGGGCCACAAGAGACCCAGTACTTC.

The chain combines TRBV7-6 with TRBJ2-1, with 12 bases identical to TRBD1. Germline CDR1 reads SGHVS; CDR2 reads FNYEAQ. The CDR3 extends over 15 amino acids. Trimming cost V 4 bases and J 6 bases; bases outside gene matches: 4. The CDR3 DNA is TGTGCCAGCAGCTCGGGACAGGGGGCTGCCAATGAGCAGTTCTTC. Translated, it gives CASSSGQGAANEQFF.

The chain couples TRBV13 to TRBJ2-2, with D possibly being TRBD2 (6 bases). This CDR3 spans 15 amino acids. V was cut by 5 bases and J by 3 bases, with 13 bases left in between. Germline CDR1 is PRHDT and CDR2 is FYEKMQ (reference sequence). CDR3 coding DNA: TGTGCCAGCAGCCCCCGGGACTCGTACACCGGGGAGCTGTTTTTT. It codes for CASSPRDSYTGELFF.

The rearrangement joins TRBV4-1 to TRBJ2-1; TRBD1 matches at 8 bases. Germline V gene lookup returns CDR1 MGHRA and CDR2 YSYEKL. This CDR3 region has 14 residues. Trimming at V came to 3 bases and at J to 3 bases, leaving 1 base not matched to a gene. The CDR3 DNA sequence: TGCGCCAGCAGCCAGGGACAGGACTACAATGAGCAGTTCTTC. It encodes CASSQGQDYNEQFF.

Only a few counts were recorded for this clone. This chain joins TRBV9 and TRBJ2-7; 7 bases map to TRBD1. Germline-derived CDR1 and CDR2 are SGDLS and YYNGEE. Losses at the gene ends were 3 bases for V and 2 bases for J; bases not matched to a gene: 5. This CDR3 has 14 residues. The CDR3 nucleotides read TGTGCCAGCAGCGAGACAGGGAAGCCCTACGAGCAGTACTTC. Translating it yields CASSETGKPYEQYF.

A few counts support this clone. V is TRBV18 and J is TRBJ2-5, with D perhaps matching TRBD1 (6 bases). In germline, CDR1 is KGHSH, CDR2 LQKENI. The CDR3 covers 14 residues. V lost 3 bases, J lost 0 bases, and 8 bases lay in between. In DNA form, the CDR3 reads TGTGCCAGCTCACCGGGACACTACCAAGAGACCCAGTACTTC. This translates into CASSPGHYQETQYF.

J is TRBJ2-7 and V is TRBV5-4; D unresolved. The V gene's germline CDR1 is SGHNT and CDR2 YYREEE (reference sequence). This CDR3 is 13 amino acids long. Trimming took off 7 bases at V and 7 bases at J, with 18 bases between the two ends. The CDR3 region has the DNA TGTGCCAGCGGATCGACCCAACTGAGGGAGCAGTACTTC. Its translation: CASGSTQLREQYF.

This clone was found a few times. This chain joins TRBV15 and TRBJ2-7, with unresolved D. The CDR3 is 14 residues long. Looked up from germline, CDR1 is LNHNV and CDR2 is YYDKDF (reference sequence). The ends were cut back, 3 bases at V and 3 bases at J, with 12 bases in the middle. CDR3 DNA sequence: TGTGCCACCAGCAGCAACGAGGCCCGCTACGAGCAGTACTTC. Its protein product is CATSSNEARYEQYF.

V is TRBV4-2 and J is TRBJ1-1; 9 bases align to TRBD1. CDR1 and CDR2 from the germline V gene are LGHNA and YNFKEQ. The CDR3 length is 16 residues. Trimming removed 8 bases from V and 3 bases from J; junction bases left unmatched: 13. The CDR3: CASAPGQGAKDTEAFF. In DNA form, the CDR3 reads TGTGCCAGCGCACCGGGACAGGGAGCTAAGGACACTGAAGCTTTCTTT.

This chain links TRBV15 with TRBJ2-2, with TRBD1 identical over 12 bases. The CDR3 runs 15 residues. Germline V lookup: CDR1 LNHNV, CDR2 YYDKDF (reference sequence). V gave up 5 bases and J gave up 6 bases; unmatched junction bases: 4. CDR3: CATSSRDRGPGELFF. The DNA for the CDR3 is TGTGCCACCAGCTCCCGGGACAGGGGGCCCGGGGAGCTGTTTTTT.

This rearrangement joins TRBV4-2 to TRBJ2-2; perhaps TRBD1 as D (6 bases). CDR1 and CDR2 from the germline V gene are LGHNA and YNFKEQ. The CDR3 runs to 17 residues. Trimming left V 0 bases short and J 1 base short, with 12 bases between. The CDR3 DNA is TGTGCCAGCAGCCAAGAAGCCGTGACAGGGAACACCGGGGAGCTGTTTTTT. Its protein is CASSQEAVTGNTGELFF.

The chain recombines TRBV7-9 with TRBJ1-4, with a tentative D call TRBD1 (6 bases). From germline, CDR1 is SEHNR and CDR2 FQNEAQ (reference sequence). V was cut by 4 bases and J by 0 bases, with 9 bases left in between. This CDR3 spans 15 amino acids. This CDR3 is CASSSDRTTNEKLFF. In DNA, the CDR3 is TGTGCCAGCAGCTCCGACAGGACAACTAATGAAAAACTGTTTTTT.